The clone carrying this T cell receptor beta chain was counted many times. Its antigen is undetermined. This record belongs to a study of prognosis after radiotherapy for stage I lung cancer. The study's findings and limits: In patients with versus without metastases, TRBV and TRBJ gene usage reportedly differed. Whether the expanded TCR clones were tumor-specific was not determined.

Two-round multiplex PCR, the amplification method, yielded TCR beta CDR3 from genomic DNA. First-round PCR employed TRBV- and TRBJ-specific primers for each gene. With universal primers, the second PCR round was performed. TCRdb reanalysed the multiplex PCR reads using MiXCR and keeps one entry per CDR3 protein. The sample has tens of thousands of distinct CDR3 sequences, approximately 25% seen once. CDR1 is MNHEY, CDR2 SVGAGI, per germline. The V gene lost 2 bases and the J gene lost 7 bases, with 3 bases spanning the gap. The CDR3 totals 12 residues. This clonotype was obtained from a donor of 50 years or more with non-small cell lung cancer. The chain recombines TRBV6-5 with TRBJ1-6; D gene unclear. The specimen was PBMCs, collected before or after stereotactic body radiation therapy (not recorded which). The chain's CDR3 is CASSYANSPLHF. The CDR3 DNA sequence: TGTGCCAGCAGTTACGCGAATTCACCCCTCCACTTT.